This T cell receptor (beta chain) was captured in a study of CD8+ T cells in alopecia areata. Investigators isolated RNA and reverse transcribed it into cDNA to act as the sequencing template. TCRdb's copy holds only in-frame clones and misses some; the assay was immunoSEQ multiplex PCR. The data show about 130,000 clones, with 50% to 60% seen just once and 4.5% held by the top ten. The CDR3 contains 15 residues. Trimming removed 3 bases from V and 6 bases from J, with 19 bases in between. Germline lookup yields CDR1 SGDLS and CDR2 YYNGEE. This specimen was CD4+ T cells sorted from blood, taken at week 0. The receptor was derived from a human donor with alopecia areata. The gene calls are TRBV9 and TRBJ2-7, with a weak D call TRBD2 (6 bases). The CDR3 DNA is TGTGCCAGCAGCGAGACTAGTATCAGCACCGGCGAGCAGTACTTC. Translating gives CASSETSISTGEQYF.